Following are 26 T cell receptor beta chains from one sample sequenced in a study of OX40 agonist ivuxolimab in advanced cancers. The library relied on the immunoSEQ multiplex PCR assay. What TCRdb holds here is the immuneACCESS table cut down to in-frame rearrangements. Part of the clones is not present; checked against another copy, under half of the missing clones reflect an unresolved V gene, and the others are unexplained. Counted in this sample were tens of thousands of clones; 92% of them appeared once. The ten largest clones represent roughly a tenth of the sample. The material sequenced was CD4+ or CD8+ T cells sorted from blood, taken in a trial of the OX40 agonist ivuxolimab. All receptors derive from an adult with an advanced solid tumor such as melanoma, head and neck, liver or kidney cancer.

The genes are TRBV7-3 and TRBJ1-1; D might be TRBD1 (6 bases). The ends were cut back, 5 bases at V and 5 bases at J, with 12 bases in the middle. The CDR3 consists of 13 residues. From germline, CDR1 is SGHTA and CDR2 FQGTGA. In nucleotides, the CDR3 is TGTGCCAGCAGCCTACAGGGTTATACTGAAGCTTTCTTT. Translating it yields CASSLQGYTEAFF.

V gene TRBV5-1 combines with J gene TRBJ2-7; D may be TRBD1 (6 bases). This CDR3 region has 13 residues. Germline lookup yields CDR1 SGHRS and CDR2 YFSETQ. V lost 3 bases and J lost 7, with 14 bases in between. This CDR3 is CASSSTGSGEQYF. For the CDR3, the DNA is TGCGCCAGCAGCTCAACAGGGTCGGGAGAGCAGTACTTC.

Written as DNA, the CDR3 is TGTGCCAGCTCCCAAAACAGGGGGTTGGCTGAGACCCAGTACTTC. Residues: CASSQNRGLAETQYF. This chain connects TRBV18 to TRBJ2-5; 8 bases match TRBD1. The germline CDR1 and CDR2 sequences are KGHSH and LQKENI. CDR3 length: 15 amino acids. V lost 6 bases, J lost 5 bases, and 11 bases stayed unmatched. Combining the CDR3 with reference TRBV18 and TRBJ2-5 gives the whole variable domain NAGVMQNPRHLVRRRGQEARLRCSPMKGHSHVYWYRQLPEEGLKFMVYLQKENIIDESGMPKERFSAEFPKEGPSILRIQQVVRGDSAAYFCASSQNRGLAETQYFGPGTRLLVL.

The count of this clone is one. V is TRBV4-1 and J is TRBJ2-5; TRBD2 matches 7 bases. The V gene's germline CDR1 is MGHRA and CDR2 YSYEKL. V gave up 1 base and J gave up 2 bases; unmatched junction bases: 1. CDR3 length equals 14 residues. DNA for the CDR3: TGCGCCAGCAGCCAAGTCGGGGGGCAAGAGACCCAGTACTTC. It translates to CASSQVGGQETQYF.

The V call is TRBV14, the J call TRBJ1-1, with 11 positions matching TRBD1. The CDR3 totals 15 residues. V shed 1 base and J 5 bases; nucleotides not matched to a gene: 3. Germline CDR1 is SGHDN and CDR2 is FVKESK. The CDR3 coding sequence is TGTGCCAGCAGCCAAGGGACAGGGGGCAGAACTGAAGCTTTCTTT. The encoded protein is CASSQGTGGRTEAFF.

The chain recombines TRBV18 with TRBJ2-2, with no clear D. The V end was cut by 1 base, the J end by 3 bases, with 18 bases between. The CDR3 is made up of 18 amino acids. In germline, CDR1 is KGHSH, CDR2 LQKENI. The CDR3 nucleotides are TGTGCCAGCTCACCACGAAGACATTCATCCACCGACACCGGGGAGCTGTTTTTT. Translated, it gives CASSPRRHSSTDTGELFF.

The CDR3 DNA reads TGTGCCAGTAGCCCCCAGAGGTCGGTTAACACCGGGGAGCTGTTTTTT. This sequence encodes CASSPQRSVNTGELFF. This chain joins TRBV19 and TRBJ2-2; unclear D gene. V lost 6 bases, J lost 2 bases, and 16 bases lay in between. CDR1 is LNHDA and CDR2 is SQIVND in the germline V gene (reference sequence). CDR3 length: 16 amino acids. Full variable domain (missing parts from reference TRBV19 and TRBJ2-2): DGGITQSPKYLFRKEGQNVTLSCEQNLNHDAMYWYRQDPGQGLRLIYYSQIVNDFQKGDIAEGYSVSREKKESFPLTVTSAQKNPTAFYLCASSPQRSVNTGELFFGEGSRLTVL.

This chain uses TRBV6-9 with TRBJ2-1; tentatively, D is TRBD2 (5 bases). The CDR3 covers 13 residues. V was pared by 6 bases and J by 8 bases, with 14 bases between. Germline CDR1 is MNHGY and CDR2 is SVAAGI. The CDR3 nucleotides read TGTGCCAGCAGGCCCGACCCGGGGTATGAGCAGTTCTTC. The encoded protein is CASRPDPGYEQFF.

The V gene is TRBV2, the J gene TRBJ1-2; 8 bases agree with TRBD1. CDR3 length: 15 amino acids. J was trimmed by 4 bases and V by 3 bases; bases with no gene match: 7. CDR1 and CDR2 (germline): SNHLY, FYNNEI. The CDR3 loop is CASSDGQGAGYGYTF. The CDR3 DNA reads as TGTGCCAGCAGTGATGGGCAGGGGGCGGGCTATGGCTACACCTTC.

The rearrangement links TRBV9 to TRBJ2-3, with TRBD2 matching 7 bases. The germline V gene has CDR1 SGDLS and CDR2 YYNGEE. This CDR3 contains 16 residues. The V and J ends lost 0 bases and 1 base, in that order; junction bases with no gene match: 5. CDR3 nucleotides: TGTGCCAGCAGCGTAGGTGGGGGGGGTGGCACAGATACGCAGTATTTT. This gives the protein CASSVGGGGGTDTQYF.

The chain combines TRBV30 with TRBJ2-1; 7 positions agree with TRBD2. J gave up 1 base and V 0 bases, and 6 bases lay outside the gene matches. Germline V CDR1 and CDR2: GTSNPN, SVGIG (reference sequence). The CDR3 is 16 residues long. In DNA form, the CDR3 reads TGTGCCTGGAGTGTACTTCGGCGGGGGTCCTACAATGAGCAGTTCTTC. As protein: CAWSVLRRGSYNEQFF.

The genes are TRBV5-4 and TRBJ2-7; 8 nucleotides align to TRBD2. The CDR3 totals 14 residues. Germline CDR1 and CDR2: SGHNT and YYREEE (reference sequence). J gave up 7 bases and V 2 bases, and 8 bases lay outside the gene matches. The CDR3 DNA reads TGTGCCAGCAGCTTTCGGTTTAGCGGGGTGGAGCAGTACTTC. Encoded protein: CASSFRFSGVEQYF.

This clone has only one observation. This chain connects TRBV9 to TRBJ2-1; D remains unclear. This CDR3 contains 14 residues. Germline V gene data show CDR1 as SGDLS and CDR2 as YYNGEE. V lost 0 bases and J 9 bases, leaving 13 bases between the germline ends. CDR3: CASSVVSPWGEQFF. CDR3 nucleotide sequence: TGTGCCAGCAGCGTAGTATCCCCTTGGGGTGAGCAGTTCTTC.

The chain's CDR3 is CASSLSTGGNEQFF. In DNA form, the CDR3 reads TGTGCCAGCAGTTTATCCACAGGGGGTAATGAGCAGTTCTTC. The rearrangement uses TRBV27 and TRBJ2-1; 8 positions match TRBD1. Germline V gives CDR1 MNHEY, CDR2 SMNVEV (reference sequence). This CDR3 region has 14 residues. Unmatched junction bases numbered 2, after V lost 0 bases and J lost 7 bases.

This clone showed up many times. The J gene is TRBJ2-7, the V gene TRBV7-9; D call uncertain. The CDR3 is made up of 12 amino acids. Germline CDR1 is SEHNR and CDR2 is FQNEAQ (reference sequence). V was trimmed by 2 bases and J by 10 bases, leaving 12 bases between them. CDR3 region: CASSLFPGEQYF. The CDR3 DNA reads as TGTGCCAGCAGCTTATTCCCAGGTGAACAGTACTTC. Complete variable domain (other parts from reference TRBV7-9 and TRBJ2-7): DTGVSQNPRHKITKRGQNVTFRCDPISEHNRLYWYRQTLGQGPEFLTYFQNEAQLEKSRLLSDRFSAERPKGSFSTLEIQRTEQGDSAMYLCASSLFPGEQYFGPGTRLTVT.

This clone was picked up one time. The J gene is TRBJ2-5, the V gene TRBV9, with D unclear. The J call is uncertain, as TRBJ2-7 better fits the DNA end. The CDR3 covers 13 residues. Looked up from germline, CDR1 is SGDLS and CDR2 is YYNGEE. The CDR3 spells CASSANIGYEQYF. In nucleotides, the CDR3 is TGTGCCAGCAGCGCCAATATCGGATACGAGCAGTACTTC.

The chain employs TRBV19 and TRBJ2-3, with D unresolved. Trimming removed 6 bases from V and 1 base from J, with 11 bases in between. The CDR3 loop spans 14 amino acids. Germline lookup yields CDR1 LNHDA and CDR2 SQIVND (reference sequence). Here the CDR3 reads CASRPWQGTDTQYF. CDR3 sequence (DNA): TGTGCCAGTAGACCGTGGCAGGGCACAGATACGCAGTATTTT.

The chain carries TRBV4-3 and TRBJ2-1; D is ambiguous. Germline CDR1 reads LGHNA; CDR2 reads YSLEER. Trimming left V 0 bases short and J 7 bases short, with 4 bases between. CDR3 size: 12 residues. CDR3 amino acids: CASSQDRNEQFF. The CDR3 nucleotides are TGCGCCAGCAGCCAAGATCGTAATGAGCAGTTCTTC.

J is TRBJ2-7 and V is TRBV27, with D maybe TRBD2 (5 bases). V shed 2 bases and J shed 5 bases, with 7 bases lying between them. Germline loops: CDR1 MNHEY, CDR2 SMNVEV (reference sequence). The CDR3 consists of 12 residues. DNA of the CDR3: TGTGCCAGCAGTTTAATCGGGAACGAGCAGTACTTC. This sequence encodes CASSLIGNEQYF.

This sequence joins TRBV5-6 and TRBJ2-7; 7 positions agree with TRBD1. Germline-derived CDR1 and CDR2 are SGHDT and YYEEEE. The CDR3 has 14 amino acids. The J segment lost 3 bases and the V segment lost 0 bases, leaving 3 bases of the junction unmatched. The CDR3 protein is CASSLGDSVYEQYF. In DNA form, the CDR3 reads TGTGCCAGCAGCTTGGGGGACAGCGTCTACGAGCAGTACTTC.

The CDR3: CASSVGGVRDSSYNEQFF. The DNA of the CDR3 is TGTGCCAGCAGCGTAGGAGGAGTCCGTGACAGCTCCTACAATGAGCAGTTCTTC. The rearrangement uses TRBV9 and TRBJ2-1, with D perhaps TRBD1 (5 bases). Looked up from germline, CDR1 is SGDLS and CDR2 is YYNGEE. V gave up 0 bases and J gave up 0 bases, with 16 bases separating them. The CDR3 sequence is 18 residues long.

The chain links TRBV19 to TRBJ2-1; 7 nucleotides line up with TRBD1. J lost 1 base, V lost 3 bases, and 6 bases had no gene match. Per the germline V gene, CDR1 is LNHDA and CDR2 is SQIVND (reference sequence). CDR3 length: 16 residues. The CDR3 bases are TGTGCCAGTAGTATTCCGACAGGGTTGTCCTACAATGAGCAGTTCTTC. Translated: CASSIPTGLSYNEQFF.

As DNA, the CDR3 is TGTGCCAGCAGTTTAGGAAAGGGGTCCGGCTACGAGCAGTACTTC. Amino acids: CASSLGKGSGYEQYF. The chain combines TRBV5-5 with TRBJ2-7, with a weak D call TRBD1 (5 bases). V was clipped by 5 bases and J by 3 bases, with 18 bases between them. Germline CDR1 reads SGHKS; CDR2 reads YYEKEE (reference sequence). This CDR3 is built from 15 residues.

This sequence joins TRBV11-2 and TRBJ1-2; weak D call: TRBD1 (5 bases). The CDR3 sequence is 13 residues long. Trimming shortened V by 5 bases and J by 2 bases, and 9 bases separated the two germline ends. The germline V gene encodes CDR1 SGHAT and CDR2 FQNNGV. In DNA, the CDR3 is TGTGCCAGCAGCCAGGGATCCAACTATGGCTACACCTTC. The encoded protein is CASSQGSNYGYTF. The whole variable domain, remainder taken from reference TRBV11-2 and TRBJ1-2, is EAGVAQSPRYKIIEKRQSVAFWCNPISGHATLYWYQQILGQGPKLLIQFQNNGVVDDSQLPKDRFSAERLKGVDSTLKIQPAKLEDSAVYLCASSQGSNYGYTFGSGTRLTVV.

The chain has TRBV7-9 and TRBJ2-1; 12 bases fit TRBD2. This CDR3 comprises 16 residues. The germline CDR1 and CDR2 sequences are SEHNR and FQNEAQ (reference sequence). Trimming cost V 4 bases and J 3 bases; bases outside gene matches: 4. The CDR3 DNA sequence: TGTGCCAGCAGCTCGACTAGCGGGGGACTCTACAATGAGCAGTTCTTC. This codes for CASSSTSGGLYNEQFF.

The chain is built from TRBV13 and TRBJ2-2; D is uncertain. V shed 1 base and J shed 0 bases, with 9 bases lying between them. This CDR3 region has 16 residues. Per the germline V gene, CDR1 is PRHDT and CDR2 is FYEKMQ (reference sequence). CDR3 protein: CASSLESPANTGELFF. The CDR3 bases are TGTGCCAGCAGCTTAGAAAGTCCGGCGAACACCGGGGAGCTGTTTTTT.